These 7 T cell receptor beta chains share one sample of origin, sequenced in a study of cytomegalovirus exposure and HLA in healthy donors. It was with 60 Vbeta and 13 Jbeta primers that the PCR ran. Using immunoSEQ multiplex PCR, the repertoire was profiled, and TCRdb retains in-frame clones only, with some absent. The sample contains 150,000 to 200,000 clones, roughly 75% of which appear only once. Sample: PBMCs. Every receptor here comes from a woman in her 40s in good health and CMV-seropositive.

The chain links TRBV7-8 to TRBJ1-2; a possible D gene is TRBD1 (6 bases). Deletions cut 2 bases from V and 4 bases from J, with 14 bases between. The CDR3 is 15 residues long. The V gene's germline CDR1 is SGHVS and CDR2 FQNEAQ. CDR3 loop: CASSLMAGESYGYTF. The CDR3 DNA sequence: TGTGCCAGCAGCTTAATGGCAGGGGAATCCTATGGCTACACCTTC. The whole variable domain, filled in from reference TRBV7-8 and TRBJ1-2, reads GAGVSQSPRYKVAKRGQDVALRCDPISGHVSLFWYQQALGQGPEFLTYFQNEAQLDKSGLPSDRFFAERPEGSVSTLKIQRTQQEDSAVYLCASSLMAGESYGYTFGSGTRLTVV.

This rearrangement joins TRBV5-1 to TRBJ2-7, with 7 bases identical to TRBD1. The junction had 19 bases not matched to a gene; V was cut back by 4 bases and J by 6 bases. The CDR3 covers 17 residues. Germline V gives CDR1 SGHRS, CDR2 YFSETQ. The CDR3 loop is CASSQQGSELPGGEQYF. The CDR3 coding sequence is TGCGCCAGCAGCCAACAGGGTAGCGAGCTCCCAGGGGGCGAGCAGTACTTC. The entire variable domain, with the rest obtained from reference TRBV5-1 and TRBJ2-7, is as follows: KAGVTQTPRYLIKTRGQQVTLSCSPISGHRSVSWYQQTPGQGLQFLFEYFSETQRNKGNFPGRFSGRQFSNSRSEMNVSTLELGDSALYLCASSQQGSELPGGEQYFGPGTRLTVT.

This chain joins TRBV23-1 and TRBJ2-5, with 7 positions matching TRBD1. The closer fit of TRBJ2-7 to the DNA end suggests the J call may be wrong. TRBV23-1 is given ORF status, its function remaining uncertain. This CDR3 is built from 13 residues. CDR3 nucleotide sequence: TGCGCCAGCAGGGGACAGCCCGACTACGAGCAGTACTTC. Its translation is CASRGQPDYEQYF.

This chain joins TRBV19 and TRBJ2-2; TRBD1 aligns across 7 bases. The germline V gene encodes CDR1 LNHDA and CDR2 SQIVND (reference sequence). V gave up 1 base and J gave up 3 bases; unmatched junction bases: 5. The CDR3 loop spans 16 amino acids. DNA of the CDR3: TGTGCCAGTAGTATAGGGGGAACAGGGGACACCGGGGAGCTGTTTTTT. This codes for CASSIGGTGDTGELFF. Filled out from reference TRBV19 and TRBJ2-2, the complete variable domain reads DGGITQSPKYLFRKEGQNVTLSCEQNLNHDAMYWYRQDPGQGLRLIYYSQIVNDFQKGDIAEGYSVSREKKESFPLTVTSAQKNPTAFYLCASSIGGTGDTGELFFGEGSRLTVL.

The chain couples TRBV6-1 to TRBJ2-3; no firm D call. The CDR3 is 13 amino acids. Germline-derived CDR1 and CDR2 are MNHNS and SASEGT. V was clipped by 5 bases and J by 1 base, with 7 bases between them. The CDR3 nucleotides read TGTGCCAGCAGTCAGTCCCGCACAGATACGCAGTATTTT. Translating gives CASSQSRTDTQYF.

This clone showed up just once. The chain combines TRBV27 with TRBJ1-1; D not certain. CDR1 and CDR2 (germline): MNHEY, SMNVEV (reference sequence). Trimming shortened V by 5 bases and J by 1 base, and 17 bases separated the two germline ends. CDR3 size: 16 residues. CDR3 nucleotides: TGTGCCAGCAGTAATAGAGCAGTAAGAGGGAACACTGAAGCTTTCTTT. Amino acid sequence: CASSNRAVRGNTEAFF.

The chain employs TRBV19 and TRBJ1-1; TRBD1 aligns across 9 bases. Germline V gives CDR1 LNHDA, CDR2 SQIVND (reference sequence). This CDR3 has 14 amino acids. After removal of 5 bases from V and 5 bases from J, the junction contained 6 bases not matched to a gene. CDR3 sequence reads: CASSPDRGDTEAFF. The CDR3 DNA follows: TGTGCCAGTAGTCCTGACAGGGGGGATACTGAAGCTTTCTTT.